Listed below are T cell receptor beta chains from one sample, sequenced in a study of blood T cell repertoires in COVID-19. This table comes from immunoSEQ multiplex PCR, and its TCRdb copy is limited to in-frame clones, with some not included. This sample has about 140,000 clones, with about 88% found just once. The sequenced material came from peripheral blood. The receptors originated from a human donor with COVID-19, enrolled during active disease. The donor label of this sample is uncertain. Each CDR3 is given with its conserved first and last residue. The D gene is left open where the match is weak. Clone size is shown for a subset of rows, as once, few, many or a class of expanded clone.

TRBJ1-1,-,-,TRBV10-1,TGCGCCAGCAGTGAGTCAAGAGAGGTTAACACTGAAGCTTTCTTT,CASSESREVNTEAFF
TRBJ1-1,-,TRBD1,TRBV5-1,TGCGCCAGCAGCCTTGGAGACAGGGAGGAAGCTTTCTTT,CASSLGDREEAFF
TRBJ2-7,-,-,TRBV19,TGTGCCAGTAGTATACGCCAGCCGACAGTAAGTGGCTACGAGCAGTACTTC,CASSIRQPTVSGYEQYF
TRBJ2-7,-,-,TRBV19,TGTGCCAGTAGTATAGGCGGACAACCCTACGAGCAGTACTTC,CASSIGGQPYEQYF
TRBJ2-2,-,-,TRBV19,TGTGCCAGTAGGGCCGCGGCAGACGGCACCGGGGAGCTGTTTTTT,CASRAAADGTGELFF
TRBJ2-1,-,TRBD2,TRBV12-5,TGTGCTAGTGGTTTGGGGACTAGCGGGGCTCCCTACAATGAGCAGTTCTTC,CASGLGTSGAPYNEQFF
TRBJ2-5,-,TRBD1,TRBV6-1,TGTGCCAGCAGTGAAGCGGGCAGGGGGGAGACCCAGTACTTC,CASSEAGRGETQYF
TRBJ1-1,-,TRBD1,TRBV6-6,TGTGCCAGCAGTTACCCGGGACAGGGGAGAACTGAAGCTTTCTTT,CASSYPGQGRTEAFF
TRBJ1-5,-,-,TRBV19,TGTGCCAGTAGGGCCAGCAGCGTGAATCAGCCCCAGCATTTT,CASRASSVNQPQHF
TRBJ2-5,-,TRBD1,TRBV7-2,TGTGCCAGCAGCTCTACAGGGGGGGAGACCCAGTACTTC,CASSSTGGETQYF
TRBJ2-5,-,-,TRBV24-1,TGTGCCACCAGTCATTTGAGCGATTTGGGAGAGACCCAGTACTTC,CATSHLSDLGETQYF
TRBJ1-2,-,-,TRBV4-1,TGCGCCAGCAGCCAAGTGGCGCAGACTTCCAAGGGCTACACCTTC,CASSQVAQTSKGYTF
TRBJ2-7,-,TRBD2,TRBV7-8,TGTGCCAGCAGCTGGGAGACTAGCGGGAGTCCCTACGAGCAGTACTTC,CASSWETSGSPYEQYF
TRBJ2-3,-,TRBD2,TRBV5-1,TGCGCCAGCAGCTCCCGGACTAGCGGGGGGGTGGCCCCGGGTACGCAGTATTTT,CASSSRTSGGVAPGTQYF
TRBJ1-3,few,-,TRBV5-5,TGTGCCAGCAGCTTGAAGAGAATACCGGGACAACTCTCTGGAAACACCATATATTTT,CASSLKRIPGQLSGNTIYF
TRBJ2-1,-,TRBD1,TRBV2,TGTGCCAGCAGTTGGGACAGTCAGTCCTACAATGAGCAGTTCTTC,CASSWDSQSYNEQFF
TRBJ2-1,once,TRBD1,TRBV7-3,TGTGCCAGCAGTTCGGGACAGGCGGTTAATGAGCAGTTCTTC,CASSSGQAVNEQFF
TRBJ2-5,few,-,TRBV29-1,TGCAGCGTTGAAGCAGGGGTATGGGAGACCCAGTACTTC,CSVEAGVWETQYF
TRBJ2-2,-,-,TRBV27,TGTGCCAGCAGTTCTTTTTGGGGACAGAACACCGGGGAGCTGTTTTTT,CASSSFWGQNTGELFF
TRBJ1-6,-,-,TRBV28,TGTGCCAGCAGTTTAGGGGGGGAGGTCTCCTATAATTCACCCCTCCACTTT,CASSLGGEVSYNSPLHF
TRBJ2-7,few,-,TRBV2,TGTGCCAGCAGAGAGACAGGTTCCTACGAGCAGTACTTC,CASRETGSYEQYF
TRBJ1-2,-,-,TRBV4-1,TGCGCCAGCAGCCACCTTAACTATGGCTACACCTTC,CASSHLNYGYTF
TRBJ2-3,-,TRBD2,TRBV28,TGTGCCAGCAGTGAAGGGACCCGGGGGGACACAGATACGCAGTATTTT,CASSEGTRGDTDTQYF
TRBJ2-3,-,-,TRBV6-5,TGTGCCAGCAATTTCGCGGATACGCAGTATTTT,CASNFADTQYF
TRBJ2-2,once,TRBD1,TRBV2,TGTGCCAGCAGCGACAGGGGGCCGAACACCGGGGAGCTGTTTTTT,CASSDRGPNTGELFF
TRBJ2-1,-,TRBD2,TRBV7-9,TGTGCCAGCAGCTCCACTAGCGGGAGGCCCCACAATGAGCAGTTCTTC,CASSSTSGRPHNEQFF
TRBJ2-7,-,TRBD1,TRBV11-3,TGTGCCAGCAGCTTACCCGGACAGGCCGCTTACGAGCAGTACTTC,CASSLPGQAAYEQYF
TRBJ2-5,-,-,TRBV5-1,TGCGCCAGCAGCTTGGTATCCCAAGAGACCCAGTACTTC,CASSLVSQETQYF
TRBJ1-6,-,TRBD1,TRBV5-1,TGCGCCAGCGGAGTTGACAGGGCTTATAATTCACCCCTCCACTTT,CASGVDRAYNSPLHF
TRBJ2-7,medium-sized,-,TRBV9,TGTGCCAGCAGAGGGACGGGGGACGAGCAGTACTTC,CASRGTGDEQYF
TRBJ1-1,-,-,TRBV29-1,TGCAGCGTTGTCCAGATAATGAACACTGAAGCTTTCTTT,CSVVQIMNTEAFF
TRBJ1-1,-,-,TRBV30,TGTGCCTGGAGTACTATGACTGAAGCTTTCTTT,CAWSTMTEAFF
TRBJ2-1,-,-,TRBV3-1/TRBV3-2,TGTGCCAGCAGCAAGTCTAGTTACCCCTACAATGAGCAGTTCTTC,CASSKSSYPYNEQFF
TRBJ2-7,-,-,TRBV5-1,TGCGCCAGCAGCTCGGGGTTATACGAGCAGTACTTC,CASSSGLYEQYF
TRBJ2-3,-,TRBD1,TRBV19,TGTGCCATATCAGGACAGGAAACAGATACGCAGTATTTT,CAISGQETDTQYF
TRBJ2-1,-,-,TRBV27,TGTGCCAGCAGTTTAGGGGCATGGGGCAATGAGCAGTTCTTC,CASSLGAWGNEQFF
TRBJ2-3,-,TRBD2,TRBV5-8,TGTGCCAGCAGCTCCCGACTAGCGGGATACAACACAGATACGCAGTATTTT,CASSSRLAGYNTDTQYF
TRBJ1-3,once,-,TRBV10-3,TGTGCCATCAGGCCGACTGACTCTGGAAACACCATATATTTT,CAIRPTDSGNTIYF
TRBJ2-5,-,TRBD2,TRBV7-3,TGTGCCAGCAGCCCCACCGGGACTAGCATAGAGACCCAGTACTTC,CASSPTGTSIETQYF
TRBJ2-5,-,-,TRBV5-4,TGTGCCAGCAGCTTGCCACAGGATAGGACCCAGTACTTC,CASSLPQDRTQYF
TRBJ2-2,-,-,TRBV18,TGTGCCAGCTCACCACTCTCGAGTTCTATGTCCACCGGGGAGCTGTTTTTT,CASSPLSSSMSTGELFF
TRBJ1-3,-,-,TRBV7-2,TGTGCCAGCAGCTCATCGGGCTCTGGAAACACCATATATTTT,CASSSSGSGNTIYF
TRBJ1-5,-,-,TRBV18,TGTGCCAGCTCACCACGAGGGCAAGCTCAGCCCCAGCATTTT,CASSPRGQAQPQHF
TRBJ1-4,-,-,TRBV7-9,TGTGCCAGCAGCTTTCCAAGCGACAGGCCATCACCTGAAAAACTGTTTTTT,CASSFPSDRPSPEKLFF
TRBJ1-5,-,TRBD1,TRBV25-1,TGTGCCAGCAGTGAAGGGACAGGGTATCAGCCCCAGCATTTT,CASSEGTGYQPQHF
TRBJ1-1,few,-,TRBV6-5,TGTGCCAGCAGGTCTCAGGGGTACTACACTGAAGCTTTCTTT,CASRSQGYYTEAFF
TRBJ1-5,-,-,TRBV19,TGTGCCAGTAGTATCGGGGGACGGAGACAAGCCCAGCATTTT,CASSIGGRRQAQHF
TRBJ1-1,-,TRBD1,TRBV9,TGTGCCAGCAGCGTAGATGGGGGACAGGGGGCTTTCTTT,CASSVDGGQGAFF